The 6 T cell receptor beta chains reported below all come from one sample, sequenced in a study of blood T cell repertoires in COVID-19 (dated by TCRdb to 2018 to 2020). Libraries were built with the immunoSEQ multiplex PCR assay. TCRdb retrieved this table from immuneACCESS and kept in-frame rearrangements only. Not all clones are present; in checked studies, unresolved V genes account for under half, and no reason is known for the remainder. The sample table holds roughly 130,000 clones, of which roughly 84% were seen once. Of the sample, around 12% falls within the top ten clones. The sequencing sample was made of peripheral blood. These receptors were collected from a woman aged 25-40 years who had recovered from COVID-19.

The V call is TRBV19, the J call TRBJ1-2; D possibly corresponds to TRBD1 (5 bases). Deletions cut 3 bases from V and 6 bases from J, with 11 bases between. The CDR3 sequence is 13 residues long. Per the germline V gene, CDR1 is LNHDA and CDR2 is SQIVND (reference sequence). The CDR3 loop is CASSILQADGYTF. The DNA for the CDR3 is TGTGCCAGTAGTATCCTACAGGCTGATGGCTACACCTTC.

The V gene is TRBV7-8, the J gene TRBJ1-1, with unresolved D. V lost 5 bases, J lost 1 base, and 8 bases lay in between. The CDR3 has 13 residues. Germline CDR1 SGHVS, CDR2 FQNEAQ. The CDR3 loop reads CASSLTRNTEAFF. CDR3 bases: TGTGCCAGCAGCCTCACAAGGAACACTGAAGCTTTCTTT.

This clone was detected only a few times. V is TRBV7-2 and J is TRBJ2-7, with D unclear. CDR3 length equals 13 residues. The germline V gene has CDR1 SGHTA and CDR2 FQGNSA. V gave up 1 base and J gave up 3 bases, with 7 bases separating them. Here the CDR3 reads CASSLDRNYEQYF. The CDR3 coding sequence is TGTGCCAGCAGCTTAGACAGAAACTACGAGCAGTACTTC.

The rearrangement uses TRBV5-6 and TRBJ1-2; TRBD1 is a possible D gene (6 bases). The CDR3 sequence is 12 residues long. CDR1 and CDR2 (germline): SGHDT, YYEEEE. V was clipped by 4 bases and J by 4 bases, with 8 bases between them. The CDR3 DNA follows: TGTGCCAGCAGCCGGGACATCTATGGCTACACCTTC. It encodes CASSRDIYGYTF.

This clone was seen only once. The J gene is TRBJ2-7, the V gene TRBV6-5; 8 bases line up with TRBD2. V was clipped by 7 bases and J by 5 bases; unmatched bases: 10. This CDR3 spans 14 amino acids. Germline values: CDR1 MNHEY, CDR2 SVGAGI. The CDR3 DNA sequence: TGTGCCAGCATCCCAGAGAGCGGGAGAAACGAGCAGTACTTC. It specifies CASIPESGRNEQYF.

The rearrangement uses TRBV7-9 and TRBJ2-1, with a possible D match to TRBD1 (6 bases). Germline assignment: CDR1 SEHNR and CDR2 FQNEAQ (reference sequence). CDR3 length: 13 residues. V dropped 5 bases and J dropped 6 bases, with 11 bases sitting between them. The CDR3 sequence: CASSQPRGNEQFF. Here the CDR3 DNA reads TGTGCCAGCAGCCAGCCCAGGGGCAATGAGCAGTTCTTC. The whole variable domain, filled in from reference TRBV7-9 and TRBJ2-1, reads DTGVSQNPRHKITKRGQNVTFRCDPISEHNRLYWYRQTLGQGPEFLTYFQNEAQLEKSRLLSDRFSAERPKGSFSTLEIQRTEQGDSAMYLCASSQPRGNEQFFGPGTRLTVL.